These T cell receptor beta chains were read from a single sample in a study of technical replicates of blood from a handful of donors. Profiled with immunoSEQ multiplex PCR; TCRdb holds only in-frame clones, not every one. The table shows approximately 58,000 clones, with approximately 86% occurring only once. The source material was PBMCs. All receptors come from a human donor in good health. Some clones in this sample may be carry-over from other donors' samples. Both conserved end residues are part of each CDR3. A D gene is named only where the DNA matches it firmly. Some rows mark clone size as missing; the rest say once, few, many or name a class of expanded clone.

v_gene,abundance,j_gene,d_gene,CDR3nt,CDR3aa
TRBV7-9,.,TRBJ2-7,TRBD2,TGTGCCAGCAGCCCCGGGCGACTAGCGGGGGGTCGCGAGCAGTACTTC,CASSPGRLAGGREQYF
TRBV7-2,few,TRBJ1-1,TRBD1,TGTGCCAGCAGCTTCGGACAGGCAGGGAACACTGAAGCTTTCTTT,CASSFGQAGNTEAFF
TRBV20-1,.,TRBJ2-1,.,TGCAGTGCTAGAGAAAGCTATGAGCAGTTCTTC,CSARESYEQFF
TRBV30,.,TRBJ2-1,TRBD1,TGTGCCTGGAGTGTACTTGGGACAGGGCTCGTCAATGAGCAGTTCTTC,CAWSVLGTGLVNEQFF
TRBV28,.,TRBJ1-1,.,TGTGCCAGCAGTTCACAGGGGAACACTGAAGCTTTCTTT,CASSSQGNTEAFF
TRBV5-4,few,TRBJ1-1,.,TGTGCCAGCAGCTTGGAGGGCGGGCGGAACACTGAAGCTTTCTTT,CASSLEGGRNTEAFF
TRBV4-2,.,TRBJ1-5,TRBD1,TGTGCCAGCAGCGACAGGGGGAGCAATCAGCCCCAGCATTTT,CASSDRGSNQPQHF
TRBV5-4,.,TRBJ1-5,.,TGTGCCAGTTCCCCGGGGGGAGGGGGAAGCAATCAGCCCCAGCATTTT,CASSPGGGGSNQPQHF
TRBV10-3,once,TRBJ2-5,.,TGTGCCATCAGTATTCAAGGACACACTCAAGAGACCCAGTACTTC,CAISIQGHTQETQYF
TRBV29-1,.,TRBJ2-3,.,TGCAGCGGGAGGAGGCTAGCCGCGGTCCCATTAGATACGCAGTATTTT,CSGRRLAAVPLDTQYF
TRBV7-6,.,TRBJ2-7,TRBD2,TGTGCCAGCAGCTCAGGACTAGCGGGAGAGGGTTACGAGCAGTACTTC,CASSSGLAGEGYEQYF
TRBV11-2,.,TRBJ2-1,.,TGTGCCAGCAGCTTCTCCGGCAATGAGCAGTTCTTC,CASSFSGNEQFF
TRBV2,.,TRBJ2-6,TRBD2,TGTGCCAGCAGTGGGGCTAGCGGATCTGGGGCCAACGTCCTGACTTTC,CASSGASGSGANVLTF
TRBV5-1,.,TRBJ2-5,TRBD2,TGCGCCAGCCACCCGTTGGGAAGCGGGATTGGAGAGACCCAGTACTTC,CASHPLGSGIGETQYF
TRBV11-2,.,TRBJ1-5,.,TGTGCCAGCAGCTTAGGGGCAGGGGCGAATCAGCCCCAGCATTTT,CASSLGAGANQPQHF
TRBV29-1,.,TRBJ2-1,TRBD1,TGCAGCGCACGGACAGGAGAGCAGTTCTTC,CSARTGEQFF
TRBV7-8,.,TRBJ1-2,TRBD1,TGTGCCAGCAGCTCAAGGACAGGGCCTAACTATGGCTACACCTTC,CASSSRTGPNYGYTF
TRBV11-3,few,TRBJ2-3,TRBD2,TGTGCCAGCAGCTTAGAATCTAGCGGGGGCACAGATACGCAGTATTTT,CASSLESSGGTDTQYF
TRBV21-1,.,TRBJ2-5,.,TGTGCCAGCAGCACCCTTGGGGGGGGCGTTGAGACCCAGTACTTC,CASSTLGGGVETQYF
TRBV4-3,.,TRBJ1-6,.,TGCGCCAGCAGCCAAGATAAGGGGACACAAAATTCACCCCTCCACTTT,CASSQDKGTQNSPLHF
TRBV5-6,.,TRBJ1-2,.,TGTGCCAGCAGCGGGCTGGGACAAGTTAACTATGGCTACACCTTC,CASSGLGQVNYGYTF
TRBV30,few,TRBJ1-1,.,TGTGCCTGGAGGCAAGGGAGGAACACTGAAGCTTTCTTT,CAWRQGRNTEAFF
TRBV6-5,.,TRBJ2-7,TRBD1,TGTGCCAGCAGTGGTTACAGGGGTCCCTCCTACGAGCAGTACTTC,CASSGYRGPSYEQYF
TRBV4-2,once,TRBJ1-1,TRBD1,TGTGCCAGCAGCCAAGGGGGACAGGGATACACTGAAGCTTTCTTT,CASSQGGQGYTEAFF
TRBV25-1,.,TRBJ1-6,.,TGTGCCAGCAGCCGGGACAATAATTCACCCCTCCACTTT,CASSRDNNSPLHF
TRBV7-3,.,TRBJ2-7,TRBD1,TGTGCCAGCAGCGAGGGACAGGGGATATACGAGCAGTACTTC,CASSEGQGIYEQYF